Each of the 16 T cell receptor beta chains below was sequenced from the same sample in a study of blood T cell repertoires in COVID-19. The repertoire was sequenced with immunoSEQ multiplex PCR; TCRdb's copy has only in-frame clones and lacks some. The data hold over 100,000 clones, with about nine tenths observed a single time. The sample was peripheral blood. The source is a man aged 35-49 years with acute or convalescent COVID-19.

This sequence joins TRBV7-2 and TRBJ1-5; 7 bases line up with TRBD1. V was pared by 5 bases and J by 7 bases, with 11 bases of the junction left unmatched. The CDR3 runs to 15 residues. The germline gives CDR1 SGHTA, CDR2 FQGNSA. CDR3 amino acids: CASSAEGALGQPQHF. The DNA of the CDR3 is TGTGCCAGCAGCGCAGAGGGGGCGCTTGGGCAGCCCCAGCATTTT.

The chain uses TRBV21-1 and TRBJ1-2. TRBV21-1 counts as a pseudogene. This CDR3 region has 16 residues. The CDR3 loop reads CASSKDLVAANYGYTF. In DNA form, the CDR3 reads TGTGCCAGCAGCAAAGACTTAGTAGCCGCTAACTATGGCTACACCTTC.

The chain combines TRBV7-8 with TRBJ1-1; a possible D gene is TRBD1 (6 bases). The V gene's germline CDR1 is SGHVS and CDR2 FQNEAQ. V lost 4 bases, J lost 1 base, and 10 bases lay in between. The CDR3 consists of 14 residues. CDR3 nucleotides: TGTGCCAGCAGCTACCTAGGGGGGAACACTGAAGCTTTCTTT. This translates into CASSYLGGNTEAFF.

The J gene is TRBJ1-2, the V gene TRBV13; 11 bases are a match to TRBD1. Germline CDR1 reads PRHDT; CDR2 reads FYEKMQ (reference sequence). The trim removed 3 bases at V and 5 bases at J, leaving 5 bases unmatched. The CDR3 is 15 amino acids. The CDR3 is CASSFRDRGGYGYTF. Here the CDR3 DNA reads TGTGCCAGCAGCTTCAGGGACAGGGGGGGATATGGCTACACCTTC.

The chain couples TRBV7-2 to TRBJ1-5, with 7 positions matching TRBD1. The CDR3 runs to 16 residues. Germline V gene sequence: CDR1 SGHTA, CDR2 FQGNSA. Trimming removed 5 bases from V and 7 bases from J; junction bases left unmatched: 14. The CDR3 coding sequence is TGTGCCAGCAGCCTTCAGGGGCAGGGGGAAGGACAGCCCCAGCATTTT. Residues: CASSLQGQGEGQPQHF.

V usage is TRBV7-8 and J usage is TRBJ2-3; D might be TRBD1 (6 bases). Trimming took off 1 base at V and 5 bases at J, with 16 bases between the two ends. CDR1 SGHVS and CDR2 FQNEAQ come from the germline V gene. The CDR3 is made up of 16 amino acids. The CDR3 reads CASSLGAWGLGDTQYF. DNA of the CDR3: TGTGCCAGCAGCTTAGGGGCATGGGGGCTTGGAGATACGCAGTATTTT. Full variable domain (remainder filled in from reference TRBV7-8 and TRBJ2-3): GAGVSQSPRYKVAKRGQDVALRCDPISGHVSLFWYQQALGQGPEFLTYFQNEAQLDKSGLPSDRFFAERPEGSVSTLKIQRTQQEDSAVYLCASSLGAWGLGDTQYFGPGTRLTVL.

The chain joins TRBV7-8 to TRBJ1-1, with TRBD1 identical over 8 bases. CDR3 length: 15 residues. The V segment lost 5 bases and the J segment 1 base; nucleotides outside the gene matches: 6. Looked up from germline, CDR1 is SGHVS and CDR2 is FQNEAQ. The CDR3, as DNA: TGTGCCAGCAGCACACGACAGGGGTGGAACACTGAAGCTTTCTTT. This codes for CASSTRQGWNTEAFF.

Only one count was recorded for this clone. The CDR3 protein is CASSSPGKGAVYNTF. CDR3 coding DNA: TGTGCCAGCAGCTCTCCCGGGAAGGGGGCTGTTTATAACACCTTC. The chain combines TRBV11-2 with TRBJ1-2; 7 bases agree with TRBD1. J lost 12 bases, V lost 4 bases, and 17 bases had no gene match. CDR1 SGHAT and CDR2 FQNNGV come from the germline V gene. The CDR3 length is 15 residues.

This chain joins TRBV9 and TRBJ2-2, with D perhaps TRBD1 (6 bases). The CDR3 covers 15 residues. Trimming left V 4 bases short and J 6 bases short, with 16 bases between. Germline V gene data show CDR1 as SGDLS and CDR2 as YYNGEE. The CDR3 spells CASSLPGEGAGELFF. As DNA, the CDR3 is TGTGCCAGCAGCCTCCCAGGAGAGGGGGCCGGGGAGCTGTTTTTT.

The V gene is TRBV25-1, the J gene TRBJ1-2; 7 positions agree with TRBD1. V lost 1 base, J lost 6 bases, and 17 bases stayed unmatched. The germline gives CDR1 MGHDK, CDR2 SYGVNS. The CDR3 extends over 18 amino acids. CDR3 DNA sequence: TGTGCCAGCAGTGAATTGGGGATTTTAGGCAGGGGGTTCCATGGCTACACCTTC. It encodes CASSELGILGRGFHGYTF.

This CDR3 is CASSLGTQGLNEKLFF. The CDR3 DNA reads TGTGCCAGCAGCTTAGGAACCCAGGGCTTAAATGAAAAACTGTTTTTT. This chain joins TRBV7-9 and TRBJ1-4; TRBD1 might be the D (5 bases). The CDR3 contains 16 residues. Germline V lookup: CDR1 SEHNR, CDR2 FQNEAQ (reference sequence). V dropped 1 base and J dropped 5 bases, with 14 bases sitting between them. Full variable domain (outside the CDR3, taken from reference TRBV7-9 and TRBJ1-4): DTGVSQNPRHKITKRGQNVTFRCDPISEHNRLYWYRQTLGQGPEFLTYFQNEAQLEKSRLLSDRFSAERPKGSFSTLEIQRTEQGDSAMYLCASSLGTQGLNEKLFFGSGTQLSVL.

DNA for the CDR3: TGTGCCAGCAGCTTAGTGGAGTCCTACGAGCAGTACTTC. Translated: CASSLVESYEQYF. The chain has TRBV11-1 and TRBJ2-7; D ambiguous. The V end was cut by 1 base, the J end by 1 base, with 5 bases between. The CDR3 contains 13 residues. Germline V gene lookup returns CDR1 SGHAT and CDR2 FQDESV (reference sequence).

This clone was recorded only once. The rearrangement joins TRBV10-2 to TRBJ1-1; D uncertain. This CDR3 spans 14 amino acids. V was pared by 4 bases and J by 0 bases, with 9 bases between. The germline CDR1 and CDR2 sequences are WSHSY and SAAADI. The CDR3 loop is CASSVVRMNTEAFF. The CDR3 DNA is TGCGCCAGCAGTGTTGTCAGAATGAACACTGAAGCTTTCTTT.

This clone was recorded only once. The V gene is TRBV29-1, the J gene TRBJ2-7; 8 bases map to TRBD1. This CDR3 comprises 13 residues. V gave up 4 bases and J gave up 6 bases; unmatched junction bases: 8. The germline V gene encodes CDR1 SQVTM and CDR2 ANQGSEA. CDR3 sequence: CSVGTGTEIEQYF. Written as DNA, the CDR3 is TGCAGCGTTGGGACAGGGACAGAAATCGAGCAGTACTTC.

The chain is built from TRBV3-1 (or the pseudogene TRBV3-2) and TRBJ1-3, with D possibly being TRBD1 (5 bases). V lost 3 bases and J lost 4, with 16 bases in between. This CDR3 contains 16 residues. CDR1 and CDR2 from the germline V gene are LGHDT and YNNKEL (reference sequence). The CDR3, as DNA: TGTGCCAGCAGCCACCTCGGGGCGGGGTCCGGAAACACCATATATTTT. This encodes CASSHLGAGSGNTIYF.

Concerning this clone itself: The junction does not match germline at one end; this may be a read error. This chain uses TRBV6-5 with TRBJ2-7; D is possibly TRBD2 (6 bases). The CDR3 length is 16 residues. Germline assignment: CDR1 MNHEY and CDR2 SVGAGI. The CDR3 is CASSYSLARGSSEQYF. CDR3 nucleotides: TGTGCCAGCAGTTACTCCCTAGCGCGAGGGTCCTCCGAGCAGTACTTC.